The 5 T cell receptor beta chains below were found in one sample sequenced in a study of CXCR3-negative and CXCR3-positive naive CD8 T cells. UMI labels and 5' RACE were used to prepare the TRB cDNA libraries. TCRdb reprocessed the 5' RACE reads, keeping one entry per CDR3 protein, no DNA. The sample holds tens of thousands of distinct CDR3 sequences. The specimen was naive CXCR3- CD8+ T cells from blood. Subset given: CD45RO-CCR7+CD27+CD95- naive CD8+ T cells lacking CXCR3 (TNR3-). Every receptor here comes from a human donor in good health. Some clones in this sample may be carry-over from other donors' samples.

This chain connects TRBV6-2 or TRBV6-3 to TRBJ2-7; the D call of TRBD1 rests on TCRdb alone, since no DNA is present to check it. This CDR3 is 13 amino acids long. From germline, CDR1 is MNHEY and CDR2 SVGEGT. The chain's CDR3 is CASTRDRGYEQYF.

The chain joins TRBV20-1 to TRBJ1-1; absent DNA, TCRdb's TRBD1 call cannot be checked. Germline loops: CDR1 DFQATT, CDR2 SNEGSKA (reference sequence). The length of the CDR3 is 13 residues. The CDR3: CSASGQGVTEAFF.

This chain connects TRBV19 to TRBJ2-5; the TCRdb call, TRBD2, lacks DNA for checking. The V gene's germline CDR1 is LNHDA and CDR2 SQIVND (reference sequence). CDR3 length: 17 residues. The chain's CDR3 is CASSILLAGGPGETQYF. Combining the CDR3 with reference TRBV19 and TRBJ2-5 gives the whole variable domain DGGITQSPKYLFRKEGQNVTLSCEQNLNHDAMYWYRQDPGQGLRLIYYSQIVNDFQKGDIAEGYSVSREKKESFPLTVTSAQKNPTAFYLCASSILLAGGPGETQYFGPGTRLLVL.

Here the CDR3 reads CASSYSTVKGSYEQYF. The rearrangement uses TRBV6-5 and TRBJ2-7. Germline loops: CDR1 MNHEY, CDR2 SVGAGI. This CDR3 is built from 16 residues.

The chain has TRBV6-5 and TRBJ2-1. This CDR3 is built from 15 residues. Germline CDR1 MNHEY, CDR2 SVGAGI. This CDR3 reads CASSYGWDSFNEQFF.